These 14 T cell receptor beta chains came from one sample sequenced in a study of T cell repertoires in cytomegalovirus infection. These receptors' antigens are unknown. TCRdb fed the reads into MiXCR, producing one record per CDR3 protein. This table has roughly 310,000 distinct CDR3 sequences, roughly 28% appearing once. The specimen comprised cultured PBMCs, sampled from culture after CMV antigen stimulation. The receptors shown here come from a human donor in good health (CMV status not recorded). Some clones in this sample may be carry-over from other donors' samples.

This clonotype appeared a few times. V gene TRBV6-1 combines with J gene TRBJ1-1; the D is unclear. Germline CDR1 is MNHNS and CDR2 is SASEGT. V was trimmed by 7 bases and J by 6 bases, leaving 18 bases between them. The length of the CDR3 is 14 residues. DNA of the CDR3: TGTGCCAGCATGGCCTCGGAGGATGTTGCTGAAGCTTTCTTT. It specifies CASMASEDVAEAFF.

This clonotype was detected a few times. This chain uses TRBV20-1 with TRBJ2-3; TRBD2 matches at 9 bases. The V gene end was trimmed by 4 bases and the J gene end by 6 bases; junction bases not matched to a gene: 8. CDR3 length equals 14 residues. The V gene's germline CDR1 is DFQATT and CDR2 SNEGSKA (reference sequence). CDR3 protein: CSAKRGGGADTQYF. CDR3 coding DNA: TGCAGTGCTAAGCGGGGCGGGGGGGCCGATACGCAGTATTTT.

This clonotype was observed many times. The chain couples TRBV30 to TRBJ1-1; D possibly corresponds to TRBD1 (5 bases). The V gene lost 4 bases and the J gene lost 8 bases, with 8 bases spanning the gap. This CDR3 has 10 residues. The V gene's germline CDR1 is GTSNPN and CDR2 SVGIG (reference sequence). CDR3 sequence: CAWNRGEAFF. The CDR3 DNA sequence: TGTGCCTGGAATCGGGGGGAAGCTTTCTTT.

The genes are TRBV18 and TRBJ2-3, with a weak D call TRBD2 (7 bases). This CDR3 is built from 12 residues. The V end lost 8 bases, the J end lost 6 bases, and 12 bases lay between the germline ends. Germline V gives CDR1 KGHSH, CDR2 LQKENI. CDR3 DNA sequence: TGTGCCAGCCTCCGGGGGGCCGATACGCAGTATTTT. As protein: CASLRGADTQYF.

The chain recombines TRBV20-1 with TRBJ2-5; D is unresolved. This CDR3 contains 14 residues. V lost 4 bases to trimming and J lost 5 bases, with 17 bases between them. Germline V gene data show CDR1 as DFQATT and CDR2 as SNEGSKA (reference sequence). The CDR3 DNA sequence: TGCAGTGCTAATTCATTTCAGGCGGAGGAGACCCAGTACTTC. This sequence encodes CSANSFQAEETQYF.

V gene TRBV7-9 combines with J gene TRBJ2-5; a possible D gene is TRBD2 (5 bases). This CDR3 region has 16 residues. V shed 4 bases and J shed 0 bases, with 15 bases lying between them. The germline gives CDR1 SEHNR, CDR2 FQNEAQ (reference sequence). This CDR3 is CASSSSTTLYQETQYF. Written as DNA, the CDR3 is TGTGCCAGCAGCTCTTCGACTACCTTGTACCAAGAGACCCAGTACTTC. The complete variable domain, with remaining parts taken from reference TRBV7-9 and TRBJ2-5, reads DTGVSQNPRHKITKRGQNVTFRCDPISEHNRLYWYRQTLGQGPEFLTYFQNEAQLEKSRLLSDRFSAERPKGSFSTLEIQRTEQGDSAMYLCASSSSTTLYQETQYFGPGTRLLVL.

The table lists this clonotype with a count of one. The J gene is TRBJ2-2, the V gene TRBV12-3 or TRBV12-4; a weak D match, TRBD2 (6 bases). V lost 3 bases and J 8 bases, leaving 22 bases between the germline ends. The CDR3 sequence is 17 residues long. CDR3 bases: TGTGCCAGCAGTTTGTTATCCGTGGGAGGTCCGGGTGGGGAGCTGTTTTTT. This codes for CASSLLSVGGPGGELFF.

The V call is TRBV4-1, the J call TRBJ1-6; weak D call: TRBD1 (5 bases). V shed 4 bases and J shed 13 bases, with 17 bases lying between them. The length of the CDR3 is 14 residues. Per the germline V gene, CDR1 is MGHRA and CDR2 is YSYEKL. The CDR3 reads CASSLVQGVSPLHF. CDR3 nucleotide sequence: TGCGCCAGCAGCCTGGTGCAAGGGGTATCTCCCCTCCACTTT.

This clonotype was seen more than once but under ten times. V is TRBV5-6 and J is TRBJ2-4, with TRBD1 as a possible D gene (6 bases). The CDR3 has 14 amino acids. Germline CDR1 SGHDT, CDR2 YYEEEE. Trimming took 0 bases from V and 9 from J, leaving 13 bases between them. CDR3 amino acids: CASSLAQGSGIQYF. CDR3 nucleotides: TGTGCCAGCAGCTTGGCCCAGGGGTCAGGCATTCAGTACTTC. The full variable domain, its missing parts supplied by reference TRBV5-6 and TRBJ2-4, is DAGVTQSPTHLIKTRGQQVTLRCSPKSGHDTVSWYQQALGQGPQFIFQYYEEEERQRGNFPDRFSGHQFPNYSSELNVNALLLGDSALYLCASSLAQGSGIQYFGAGTRLSVL.

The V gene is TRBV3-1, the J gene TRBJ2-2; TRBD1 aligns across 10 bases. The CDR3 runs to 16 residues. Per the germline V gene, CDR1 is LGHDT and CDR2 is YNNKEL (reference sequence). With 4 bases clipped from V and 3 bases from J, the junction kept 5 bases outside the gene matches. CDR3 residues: CASSPGGTGDTGELFF. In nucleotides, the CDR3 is TGTGCCAGCAGCCCGGGAGGGACAGGGGACACCGGGGAGCTGTTTTTT.

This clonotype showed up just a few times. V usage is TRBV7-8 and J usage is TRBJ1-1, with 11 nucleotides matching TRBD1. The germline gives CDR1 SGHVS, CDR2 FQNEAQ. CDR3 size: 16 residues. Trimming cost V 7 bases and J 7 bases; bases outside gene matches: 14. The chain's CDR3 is CASTLPPGQGVIEAFF. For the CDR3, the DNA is TGTGCCAGCACCCTACCCCCGGGACAGGGGGTTATTGAAGCTTTCTTT. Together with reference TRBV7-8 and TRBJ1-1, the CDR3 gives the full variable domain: GAGVSQSPRYKVAKRGQDVALRCDPISGHVSLFWYQQALGQGPEFLTYFQNEAQLDKSGLPSDRFFAERPEGSVSTLKIQRTQQEDSAVYLCASTLPPGQGVIEAFFGQGTRLTVV.

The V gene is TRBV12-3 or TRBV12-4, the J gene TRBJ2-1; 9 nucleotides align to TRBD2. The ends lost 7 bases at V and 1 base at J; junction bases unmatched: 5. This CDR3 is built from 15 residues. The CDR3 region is CASTLSGRSYNEQFF. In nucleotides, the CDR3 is TGTGCCAGCACCTTAAGCGGGAGGTCCTACAATGAGCAGTTCTTC.

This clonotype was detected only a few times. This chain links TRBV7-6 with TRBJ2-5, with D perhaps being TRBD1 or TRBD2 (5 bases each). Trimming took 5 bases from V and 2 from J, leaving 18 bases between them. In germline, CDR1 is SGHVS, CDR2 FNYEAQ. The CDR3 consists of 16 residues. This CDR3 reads CASSLRWDRGQETQYF. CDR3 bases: TGTGCCAGCAGCCTTAGGTGGGACCGGGGACAAGAGACCCAGTACTTC.

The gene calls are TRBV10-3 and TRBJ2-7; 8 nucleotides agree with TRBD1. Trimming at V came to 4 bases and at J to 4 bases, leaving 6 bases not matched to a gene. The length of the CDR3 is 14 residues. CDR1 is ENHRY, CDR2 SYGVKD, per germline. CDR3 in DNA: TGTGCCATCAGTGCCGGACAGGGTACTTACGAGCAGTACTTC. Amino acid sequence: CAISAGQGTYEQYF.